This T cell receptor (beta chain) was obtained from a study of CD4+ T cells in melanoma. Study-wide points: A reported correlation linked neoantigen-specific CD4+ T cells to CD8+, macrophage and B cell function. Reportedly, melanoma neoantigen-specific CD4+ T cells showed varied differentiation states.

The germline V gene encodes CDR1 SGHKS and CDR2 YYEKEE (reference sequence). Trimming took 4 bases from V and 5 from J, leaving 10 bases between them. The length of the CDR3 is 13 residues. With regard to this clone: The antigen is not known.

Repertoires were generated with immunoSEQ multiplex PCR, while TCRdb's copy carries only in-frame clones and drops some. Here the sample spans 13,000 to 15,000 clones, less than 65% being singletons. The sample comprised cells from a culture (not recorded whether cultured in vitro). V usage is TRBV5-5 and J usage is TRBJ1-5; D remains ambiguous. The sequence derives from a human donor with melanoma. The DNA of the CDR3 is TGTGCCAGCAGCCAGGACCCCCATCAGCCCCAGCATTTT. This translates into CASSQDPHQPQHF.